Shown below are 22 T cell receptor beta chains from a single sample sequenced in a study of cytomegalovirus exposure and HLA in healthy donors. The study ran its PCR with 60 Vbeta and 13 Jbeta primers. Clones were sequenced by immunoSEQ multiplex PCR, and TCRdb holds only the in-frame ones, with some missing. Counted here are 100,000 to 150,000 clones, 10% occurring once; the ten biggest clones make up about 4.7%. Input material: PBMCs. These receptors all stem from a woman younger than 35 in good health and CMV-seropositive.

The chain recombines TRBV2 with TRBJ2-2, with TRBD2 matching over 10 bases. The CDR3 contains 15 residues. Germline V lookup: CDR1 SNHLY, CDR2 FYNNEI. The ends lost 5 bases at V and 5 bases at J; junction bases unmatched: 5. The CDR3 loop is CASSQTSGETGELFF. The CDR3 DNA reads TGTGCCAGCAGTCAAACTAGCGGGGAGACCGGGGAGCTGTTTTTT.

This clone has only a few counts. The CDR3 sequence is CASSLDPGGSYEQYF. The CDR3 DNA follows: TGTGCCAGCAGCTTAGACCCGGGAGGATCCTACGAGCAGTACTTC. This chain uses TRBV7-6 with TRBJ2-7; 7 positions match TRBD2. This CDR3 is 15 amino acids long. Looked up from germline, CDR1 is SGHVS and CDR2 is FNYEAQ. The V gene end was trimmed by 1 base and the J gene end by 1 base; junction bases not matched to a gene: 4. Full variable domain (rest looked up from reference TRBV7-6 and TRBJ2-7): GAGVSQSPRYKVTKRGQDVALRCDPISGHVSLYWYRQALGQGPEFLTYFNYEAQQDKSGLPNDRFSAERPEGSISTLTIQRTEQRDSAMYRCASSLDPGGSYEQYFGPGTRLTVT.

The J gene is TRBJ2-1, the V gene TRBV13; 8 nucleotides line up with TRBD2. The CDR3 length is 14 residues. J lost 0 bases, V lost 6 bases, and 1 base had no gene match. Looked up from germline, CDR1 is PRHDT and CDR2 is FYEKMQ (reference sequence). The CDR3 DNA is TGTGCCAGCAGGAGCGGGAGCTCCTACAATGAGCAGTTCTTC. This sequence encodes CASRSGSSYNEQFF.

This clone was observed a handful of times. The CDR3 region is CASGSSYNEQFF. The CDR3 DNA sequence: TGTGCCAGCGGTAGCTCCTACAATGAGCAGTTCTTC. The rearrangement uses TRBV28 and TRBJ2-1; D unclear. The CDR3 runs 12 residues. V was shortened by 8 bases and J by 0 bases, with 5 bases between the two germline ends. Germline V gene lookup returns CDR1 MDHEN and CDR2 SYDVKM. The whole variable domain, filled in from reference TRBV28 and TRBJ2-1, reads DVKVTQSSRYLVKRTGEKVFLECVQDMDHENMFWYRQDPGLGLRLIYFSYDVKMKEKGDIPEGYSVSREKKERFSLILESASTNQTSMYLCASGSSYNEQFFGPGTRLTVL.

The gene calls are TRBV4-1 and TRBJ1-1; D unresolved. Germline lookup yields CDR1 MGHRA and CDR2 YSYEKL. The CDR3 spans 16 residues. V lost 0 bases and J lost 1, with 12 bases in between. The CDR3 loop is CASSQDLRSRNTEAFF. The CDR3 DNA reads as TGCGCCAGCAGCCAAGATCTACGGTCCCGGAACACTGAAGCTTTCTTT.

The chain couples TRBV6-5 to TRBJ2-7, with 11 bases identical to TRBD2. Germline V gene sequence: CDR1 MNHEY, CDR2 SVGAGI. The V gene end was trimmed by 7 bases and the J gene end by 3 bases; junction bases not matched to a gene: 2. The CDR3 has 13 residues. CDR3 nucleotide sequence: TGTGCCAGCACCGGGACTAGCGGCTACGAGCAGTACTTC. Its translation is CASTGTSGYEQYF.

The chain is built from TRBV5-1 and TRBJ1-2; 10 bases are a match to TRBD1. Germline CDR1 is SGHRS and CDR2 is YFSETQ. The junction had 5 bases not matched to a gene; V was cut back by 4 bases and J by 5 bases. The CDR3 sequence is 14 residues long. Written as DNA, the CDR3 is TGCGCCAGCAGCCGTGGACAGGGGGAGTATGGCTACACCTTC. Translating it yields CASSRGQGEYGYTF.

The CDR3 coding sequence is TGTGCCAGCAGTTTCCCCGACAGGGGGGACTATGGCTACACCTTC. It specifies CASSFPDRGDYGYTF. The chain joins TRBV28 to TRBJ1-2, with 9 bases identical to TRBD1. CDR3 length: 15 residues. Trimming removed 3 bases from V and 3 bases from J; junction bases left unmatched: 5. Germline lookup yields CDR1 MDHEN and CDR2 SYDVKM.

This clone turned up a few times. The V call is TRBV7-9, the J call TRBJ1-3; D might be TRBD1 (5 bases). The CDR3 spans 14 residues. Trimming shortened V by 8 bases and J by 0 bases, and 11 bases separated the two germline ends. The germline CDR1 and CDR2 sequences are SEHNR and FQNEAQ (reference sequence). The CDR3, as DNA: TGTGCCAGCCTCCAGGGACTCTCTGGAAACACCATATATTTT. It translates to CASLQGLSGNTIYF.

This clone has a handful of counts. This chain links TRBV4-1 with TRBJ1-1; D not certain. The ends were cut back, 2 bases at V and 0 bases at J, with 7 bases in the middle. Per the germline V gene, CDR1 is MGHRA and CDR2 is YSYEKL. The CDR3 runs 14 residues. The CDR3 sequence: CASSQQALNTEAFF. The CDR3 DNA sequence: TGCGCCAGCAGCCAACAGGCCTTGAACACTGAAGCTTTCTTT.

The V call is TRBV6-1, the J call TRBJ1-2, with D possibly matching TRBD1 (5 bases). The CDR3 runs to 8 residues. Germline CDR1 is MNHNS and CDR2 is SASEGT. The CDR3 here is CAGGGYTF. The CDR3 DNA follows: TGTGCGGGGGGTGGCTACACCTTC.

The chain has TRBV30 and TRBJ2-1; D remains ambiguous. In germline, CDR1 is GTSNPN, CDR2 SVGIG (reference sequence). The CDR3 totals 11 residues. Trimming removed 5 bases at V and 6 bases at J, with 8 bases between. CDR3 DNA sequence: TGTGCCTGGTCTCTAGGCAATGAGCAGTTCTTC. Translation gives CAWSLGNEQFF.

This chain joins TRBV4-1 and TRBJ2-3, with TRBD1 as a possible D gene (8 bases). Germline CDR1 MGHRA, CDR2 YSYEKL. The CDR3 has 12 amino acids. The CDR3 nucleotides read TGCGCAGCACAGGGGGGGACAGATACGCAGTATTTT. Its protein is CAAQGGTDTQYF.

Many counts were recorded for this clone. V gene TRBV6-5 combines with J gene TRBJ2-7; a possible D gene is TRBD2 (5 bases). The CDR3 length is 12 residues. The V and J ends lost 7 bases and 4 bases respectively, with 11 bases between them. In germline, CDR1 is MNHEY, CDR2 SVGAGI. The CDR3 DNA is TGTGCCAGCAAGAGCCGGGAATACGAGCAGTACTTC. Residues: CASKSREYEQYF.

A few counts support this clone. This chain uses TRBV9 with TRBJ1-4, with 8 bases aligning to TRBD1. Trimming removed 2 bases from V and 4 bases from J; junction bases left unmatched: 4. Germline V gene lookup returns CDR1 SGDLS and CDR2 YYNGEE. The CDR3 totals 15 residues. The CDR3 protein is CASSVTGGINEKLFF. DNA of the CDR3: TGTGCCAGCAGCGTTACAGGGGGGATTAATGAAAAACTGTTTTTT.

Only a few counts were recorded for this clone. This rearrangement joins TRBV11-2 to TRBJ2-7; 10 bases agree with TRBD2. Per germline, CDR1 SGHAT and CDR2 FQNNGV. There are 18 residues in the CDR3. J was trimmed by 1 base and V by 5 bases; bases with no gene match: 14. CDR3 region: CASSPLNRLAGVSYEQYF. The DNA of the CDR3 is TGTGCCAGCAGCCCCCTAAACCGACTAGCGGGTGTTTCCTACGAGCAGTACTTC.

This chain connects TRBV6-1 to TRBJ1-2; the D is unclear. V was clipped by 5 bases and J by 4 bases, with 5 bases between them. Germline V gene lookup returns CDR1 MNHNS and CDR2 SASEGT. CDR3 size: 11 residues. The CDR3 bases are TGTGCCAGCAGTCGCAGCTATGGCTACACCTTC. It encodes CASSRSYGYTF.

The V gene is TRBV11-3, the J gene TRBJ2-7, with 9 bases aligning to TRBD2. CDR3 length: 18 amino acids. In germline, CDR1 is SGHNT, CDR2 YENEEA. V shed 5 bases and J 0 bases; nucleotides not matched to a gene: 14. The CDR3 region has the DNA TGTGCCAGCAGCCAACAAGGGAAAAGCGGGAGGACCTCCTACGAGCAGTACTTC. Amino acid sequence: CASSQQGKSGRTSYEQYF.

The chain combines TRBV29-1 with TRBJ2-7; no firm D call. The CDR3 covers 12 residues. Germline V CDR1 and CDR2: SQVTM, ANQGSEA. V was shortened by 3 bases and J by 5 bases, with 11 bases between the two germline ends. The CDR3 spells CSVDGRFNEQYF. CDR3 sequence (DNA): TGCAGCGTTGATGGCAGGTTCAACGAGCAGTACTTC.

V and J are TRBV7-3 and TRBJ2-5, with a tentative D call TRBD1 (6 bases). V lost 5 bases and J 4 bases, leaving 17 bases between the germline ends. Germline V CDR1 and CDR2: SGHTA, FQGTGA. CDR3 length equals 15 residues. The DNA for the CDR3 is TGTGCCAGCAGCCCCAACCCAGGGGTCGGAGAGACCCAGTACTTC. Its translation: CASSPNPGVGETQYF.

This clone was found a few times. This chain links TRBV7-8 with TRBJ1-1; weak D call: TRBD1 (6 bases). The V gene lost 5 bases and the J gene lost 5 bases, with 18 bases spanning the gap. The germline V gene has CDR1 SGHVS and CDR2 FQNEAQ. The CDR3 runs 15 residues. For the CDR3, the DNA is TGTGCCAGCAGCCCGCGGGAGGGGGGCGCGACTGAAGCTTTCTTT. Translating gives CASSPREGGATEAFF.

The chain combines TRBV6-6 with TRBJ1-1; no clear D gene. The length of the CDR3 is 11 residues. In germline, CDR1 is MNHNY, CDR2 SVGAGI (reference sequence). Trimming removed 5 bases from V and 7 bases from J, with 8 bases in between. The CDR3 is CASSKYNEAFF. The CDR3 DNA reads as TGTGCCAGCAGTAAATACAATGAAGCTTTCTTT.